These 21 T cell receptor beta chains share one sample of origin, sequenced in a study of cytomegalovirus exposure and HLA in healthy donors. Measured with immunoSEQ multiplex PCR; TCRdb has only the in-frame clones, and not every one. The table includes 100,000 to 150,000 clones, about 90% detected once. The sequenced sample was PBMCs. The receptors originated from a man between 25 and 39 years old in good health and CMV-seronegative.

The rearrangement joins TRBV4-1 to TRBJ2-3; 8 bases map to TRBD1. CDR1 and CDR2 (germline): MGHRA, YSYEKL. This CDR3 region has 14 residues. Trimming removed 3 bases from V and 6 bases from J; junction bases left unmatched: 5. In nucleotides, the CDR3 is TGCGCCAGCAGCCACCAGGGGGCTCGGGATACGCAGTATTTT. It specifies CASSHQGARDTQYF.

The genes are TRBV6-6 and TRBJ1-1, with TRBD1 identical over 9 bases. The trim removed 2 bases at V and 4 bases at J, leaving 8 bases unmatched. The CDR3 sequence is 16 residues long. CDR1 and CDR2 from the germline V gene are MNHNY and SVGAGI (reference sequence). CDR3 residues: CASSYHRTGESTEAFF. Here the CDR3 DNA reads TGTGCCAGCAGTTACCATCGGACAGGGGAGAGCACTGAAGCTTTCTTT.

This chain uses TRBV6-6 with TRBJ1-3, with D tentatively TRBD1 (5 bases). CDR1 and CDR2 (germline): MNHNY, SVGAGI (reference sequence). CDR3 length equals 15 residues. V was shortened by 2 bases and J by 4 bases, with 12 bases between the two germline ends. The CDR3 sequence is CASSYRWGDGNTIYF. The CDR3 bases are TGTGCCAGCAGTTACCGTTGGGGGGACGGAAACACCATATATTTT.

The rearrangement joins TRBV7-9 to TRBJ2-7, with 8 positions matching TRBD1. The germline V gene encodes CDR1 SEHNR and CDR2 FQNEAQ (reference sequence). V trimming: 8 bases; J trimming: 3 bases; junction bases outside the gene matches: 0. This CDR3 spans 11 amino acids. CDR3 loop: CASGQGYEQYF. The CDR3 bases are TGTGCCAGCGGACAGGGCTACGAGCAGTACTTC.

The sample holds one count of this clone. The rearrangement uses TRBV6-1 and TRBJ1-2, with D perhaps TRBD1 (6 bases). Trimming cost V 6 bases and J 4 bases, with 15 bases left between them. The germline gives CDR1 MNHNS, CDR2 SASEGT. CDR3 size: 14 residues. In DNA, the CDR3 is TGTGCCAGCAGAGGCGACAGGAGAATCTATGGCTACACCTTC. This codes for CASRGDRRIYGYTF.

This clone is a singleton in its sample. The V call is TRBV7-6, the J call TRBJ1-1; D gene uncertain. CDR1 SGHVS and CDR2 FNYEAQ come from the germline V gene. The CDR3 consists of 16 residues. V was cut by 3 bases and J by 1 base, with 15 bases left in between. The CDR3 loop is CASSFLGSGANTEAFF. In DNA, the CDR3 is TGTGCCAGCAGCTTTCTGGGTTCGGGAGCGAACACTGAAGCTTTCTTT.

The chain recombines TRBV6-5 with TRBJ1-1, with 7 bases matching TRBD1. V was clipped by 6 bases and J by 7 bases; unmatched bases: 14. CDR1 is MNHEY, CDR2 SVGAGI, per germline. CDR3 length: 15 amino acids. CDR3 protein: CASRRTRQGRSEAFF. CDR3 in DNA: TGTGCCAGCAGGCGGACCCGACAGGGCCGGAGTGAAGCTTTCTTT.

The chain has TRBV9 and TRBJ1-6; D gene ambiguous. Germline V gene sequence: CDR1 SGDLS, CDR2 YYNGEE. Trimming pared 5 bases from V and 0 bases from J, leaving 12 bases between. This CDR3 region has 16 residues. For the CDR3, the DNA is TGTGCCAGCAGTGCCTTAATGAGCTCCTATAATTCACCCCTCCACTTT. It yields the protein CASSALMSSYNSPLHF. Full variable domain (remainder filled in from reference TRBV9 and TRBJ1-6): DSGVTQTPKHLITATGQRVTLRCSPRSGDLSVYWYQQSLDQGLQFLIQYYNGEERAKGNILERFSAQQFPDLHSELNLSSLELGDSALYFCASSALMSSYNSPLHFGNGTRLTVT.

The chain is built from TRBV7-8 and TRBJ1-4; 7 bases fit TRBD1. Germline assignment: CDR1 SGHVS and CDR2 FQNEAQ. V was pared by 4 bases and J by 5 bases, with 7 bases of the junction left unmatched. This CDR3 has 15 amino acids. CDR3 loop: CASSSRDSPNEKLFF. For the CDR3, the DNA is TGTGCCAGCAGCTCCCGGGACAGCCCAAATGAAAAACTGTTTTTT.

V usage is TRBV11-1 and J usage is TRBJ1-2; D gene unclear. Trimming took 3 bases from V and 3 from J, leaving 11 bases between them. The CDR3 has 14 residues. The germline V gene has CDR1 SGHAT and CDR2 FQDESV (reference sequence). CDR3 bases: TGTGCCAGCAGCTTCCTCCGGGGAGACTATGGCTACACCTTC. Translating gives CASSFLRGDYGYTF.

This CDR3 is CASSEGYGQSSYEQYF. The CDR3 DNA reads as TGTGCCAGCAGTGAAGGGTACGGACAGAGCTCCTACGAGCAGTACTTC. This rearrangement joins TRBV2 to TRBJ2-7; TRBD1 is a possible D gene (6 bases). Germline lookup yields CDR1 SNHLY and CDR2 FYNNEI. Trimming left V 1 base short and J 0 bases short, with 13 bases between. This CDR3 comprises 16 residues.

A single count supports this clone. The chain employs TRBV29-1 and TRBJ2-3, with a tentative D call TRBD2 (6 bases). Germline CDR1 SQVTM, CDR2 ANQGSEA. The V and J ends lost 6 bases and 1 base respectively, with 20 bases between them. CDR3 length: 16 amino acids. The chain's CDR3 is CSVPSTGLHRTDTQYF. CDR3 bases: TGCAGCGTCCCGAGTACGGGACTCCACCGCACAGATACGCAGTATTTT.

This clone showed up just once. This sequence joins TRBV7-6 and TRBJ1-4; D may be TRBD1 (6 bases). Germline CDR1 reads SGHVS; CDR2 reads FNYEAQ. The CDR3 spans 14 residues. V dropped 10 bases and J dropped 7 bases, with 19 bases sitting between them. CDR3 nucleotide sequence: TGTGCCACCAGACAGGTTTCAACGGGTGAAAAACTGTTTTTT. As protein: CATRQVSTGEKLFF.

The J gene is TRBJ1-5, the V gene TRBV7-9; no reliable D call. Germline CDR1 and CDR2: SEHNR and FQNEAQ (reference sequence). This CDR3 comprises 12 residues. V dropped 4 bases and J dropped 4 bases, with 5 bases sitting between them. The CDR3 region is CASSSGNQPQHF. CDR3 bases: TGTGCCAGCAGCTCGGGAAATCAGCCCCAGCATTTT.

This sequence joins TRBV5-1 and TRBJ2-1, with 7 bases aligning to TRBD1. J lost 7 bases, V lost 5 bases, and 6 bases had no gene match. Germline loops: CDR1 SGHRS, CDR2 YFSETQ. The length of the CDR3 is 13 residues. The CDR3 DNA is TGCGCCAGCAGGAGGGGGCCTACGAATGAGCAGTTCTTC. Translation: CASRRGPTNEQFF.

Only a few counts were recorded for this clone. The chain is built from TRBV7-9 and TRBJ1-2, with 8 bases matching TRBD1. The CDR3 is 15 amino acids. Germline trimming cut 4 bases from V and 6 bases from J; bases unmatched to any gene: 10. CDR1 and CDR2 from the germline V gene are SEHNR and FQNEAQ (reference sequence). The DNA for the CDR3 is TGTGCCAGCAGCTCCAGTGACAGGGGCAGGGATGGCTACACCTTC. The encoded protein is CASSSSDRGRDGYTF.

The J gene is TRBJ2-1, the V gene TRBV18, with D perhaps TRBD1 (6 bases). CDR1 and CDR2 (germline): KGHSH, LQKENI. Trimming removed 3 bases from V and 4 bases from J, with 16 bases in between. CDR3 length: 16 residues. The CDR3 is CASSPQASGAYNEQFF. The CDR3 bases are TGTGCCAGCTCACCCCAGGCCTCAGGGGCGTACAATGAGCAGTTCTTC.

This chain connects TRBV4-1 to TRBJ2-3, with 10 nucleotides matching TRBD2. CDR3 size: 16 residues. The germline V gene encodes CDR1 MGHRA and CDR2 YSYEKL. V was clipped by 3 bases and J by 1 base; unmatched bases: 4. The CDR3 coding sequence is TGCGCCAGCAGCCACGTAGCGGGGGGCGGCACAGATACGCAGTATTTT. Its protein is CASSHVAGGGTDTQYF.

This chain uses TRBV18 with TRBJ2-7; 9 bases agree with TRBD1. This CDR3 contains 15 residues. V shed 4 bases, J shed 2 bases, and the junction held 6 bases outside the gene matches. The germline V gene encodes CDR1 KGHSH and CDR2 LQKENI. Here the CDR3 DNA reads TGTGCCAGCTCACTCCCCGGACAGGGGCCCTACGAGCAGTACTTC. Translated, it gives CASSLPGQGPYEQYF.

The V and J genes are TRBV5-1 and TRBJ1-1, with 7 bases aligning to TRBD1. The V gene end was trimmed by 7 bases and the J gene end by 1 base; junction bases not matched to a gene: 7. Germline CDR1 SGHRS, CDR2 YFSETQ. The CDR3 extends over 14 amino acids. DNA of the CDR3: TGCGCCAGCCTTCCCGGGACAGAGAACACTGAAGCTTTCTTT. Translation gives CASLPGTENTEAFF.

The chain carries TRBV7-9 and TRBJ1-4, with 8 bases lining up with TRBD1. Germline lookup yields CDR1 SEHNR and CDR2 FQNEAQ (reference sequence). V shed 3 bases and J 2 bases; nucleotides not matched to a gene: 5. This CDR3 contains 16 residues. The CDR3 loop reads CASSFGQGITNEKLFF. CDR3 in DNA: TGTGCCAGCAGCTTTGGACAGGGTATCACTAATGAAAAACTGTTTTTT.